This T cell receptor (beta chain) was sequenced in a study of OX40 agonist ivuxolimab in advanced cancers. Study results and limitations: Relative to CD4+, CD8+ T cells held more expanded clones on average.

Comment on this clone: Its antigen is not known.

Germline values: CDR1 MNHEY, CDR2 SMNVEV (reference sequence). The CDR3 length is 16 residues. Trimming shortened V by 5 bases and J by 0 bases, and 15 bases separated the two germline ends. The data were produced by immunoSEQ multiplex PCR, yet TCRdb's version contains in-frame clones alone and is incomplete. The profile shows tens of thousands of clones, about nine tenths of them singletons. The chain carries TRBV27 and TRBJ2-3, with D possibly TRBD2 on 5 matching bases. Sequenced material: CD4+ or CD8+ T cells sorted from blood, taken in a trial of the OX40 agonist ivuxolimab. The clonotype comes from an adult with an advanced solid tumor such as melanoma, head and neck, liver or kidney cancer. For the CDR3, the DNA is TGTGCCAGCAGTCCCCGGGTCGGCGGGAGCACAGATACGCAGTATTTT. Protein: CASSPRVGGSTDTQYF.